Sequencing of this T cell receptor (beta chain) was carried out in a study of shared clonotypes between healthy human individuals. Study results and limitations: Non-shared clonotypes had lower generation probabilities than those shared by all four donors.

To note about this clone: The antigen is unknown.

The trim removed 8 bases at V and 4 bases at J, leaving 5 bases unmatched. This CDR3 is built from 13 residues. CDR1 and CDR2 (germline): MGHDK, SYGVNS. The data were produced by immunoSEQ multiplex PCR, yet TCRdb's version contains in-frame clones alone and is incomplete. There are some 550,000 clones in the sample; approximately 97% occur only once, and about 0.057% lies in the top ten. The chain uses TRBV25-1 and TRBJ2-7, with 10 nucleotides matching TRBD2. The sequence was obtained from a woman under 40 in good health. Sequences were obtained from naive CD4+ T cells sorted from blood. The subset here: CD45RA+ positively selected. The CDR3 region has the DNA TGTGCCAGCCGGGCTAGCGGGAGTTACGAGCAGTACTTC. Translating gives CASRASGSYEQYF.